This TCR beta chain was recovered during a study of T cell repertoires in cytomegalovirus infection. Across the study: Public TCR beta signature analysis indicated the presence of both CMV infection and matching HLA type.

Using its own MiXCR run on the reads, TCRdb lists one record per CDR3 protein. This table has some 110,000 distinct CDR3 sequences, around 10% appearing once. This clonotype was observed many times. Its antigen is unknown. Study-level findings and limits: Dominant in the ex vivo response were TCR beta clonotypes restricted by HLA-C and specific for CMV.

Source material: PBMCs, sequenced either directly or after in vitro stimulation (not recorded which). This receptor was obtained from a human donor in good health (CMV status not recorded). Some clones in this sample may be carry-over from other donors' samples.

The CDR3, as DNA: TGTGCCAGCAGTGAACTAGGTGTCGACGCTTTCTTT. Its translation is CASSELGVDAFF. This rearrangement joins TRBV25-1 to TRBJ1-1, with D unresolved. Trimming took off 2 bases at V and 11 bases at J, with 12 bases between the two ends. Germline CDR1 and CDR2: MGHDK and SYGVNS. The CDR3 covers 12 residues. The full variable domain, its missing parts supplied by reference TRBV25-1 and TRBJ1-1, is EADIYQTPRYLVIGTGKKITLECSQTMGHDKMYWYQQDPGMELHLIHYSYGVNSTEKGDLSSESTVSRIRTEHFPLTLESARPSHTSQYLCASSELGVDAFFGQGTRLTVV.